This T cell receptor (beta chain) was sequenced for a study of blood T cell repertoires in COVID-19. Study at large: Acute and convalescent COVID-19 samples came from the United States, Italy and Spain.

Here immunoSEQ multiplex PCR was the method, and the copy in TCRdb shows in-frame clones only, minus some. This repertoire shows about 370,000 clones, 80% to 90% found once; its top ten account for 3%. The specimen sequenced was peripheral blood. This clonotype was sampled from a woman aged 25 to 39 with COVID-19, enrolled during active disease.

CDR3 sequence: CASSRGSNRGGSPLHF. The DNA for the CDR3 is TGTGCCAGCTCGCGAGGGTCGAACAGGGGTGGGTCACCCCTCCACTTT. The V and J genes are TRBV18 and TRBJ1-6, with 7 positions matching TRBD1. This CDR3 spans 16 amino acids. Germline CDR1 reads KGHSH; CDR2 reads LQKENI. J lost 10 bases, V lost 6 bases, and 15 bases had no gene match.